The T cell receptor (beta chain) described here comes from a study of T-cell memory formation after mild COVID-19. Study at large: The study found TCR clusters largely donor specific. Study-wide results and limits: There was a balanced CD4/CD8 profile in clones contracting day 15 to 85, and later expanders leaned CD4+. The study found contracting CD4+ clones mainly in CM and EM and contracting CD8+ clones in EMRA.

The V and J ends lost 0 bases and 4 bases respectively, with 6 bases between them. CDR3 length: 13 residues. Germline V gives CDR1 LGHNA, CDR2 YNFKEQ. Note on this clonotype: The antigen is undetermined.

TCRdb passed the 5' RACE reads through MiXCR, listing each CDR3 protein once. Found here are 250,000 to 350,000 distinct CDR3 sequences, more than 13% of them singletons; the top ten hold roughly 21%. Specimen: PBMCs or a T cell subset sorted from them (not recorded which). The TCR originated in a man between 18 and 29 years old who had mild COVID-19 (a few samples of this study predate the infection). Cell type and time point are not known. This rearrangement joins TRBV4-2 to TRBJ2-5, with D unclear. The CDR3 region has the DNA TGTGCCAGCAGCCAAGATCAAGGAGAGACCCAGTACTTC. Its protein is CASSQDQGETQYF.